This record concerns one T cell receptor beta chain sequence. Its specific antigen is unknown. No quality values exist for individual bases; no much larger clone is one base distant. TCRbeta CDR3 regions were amplified from genomic DNA by means of the immunoSEQ Assay, a bias-controlled multiplex PCR. The paper's processing steps were these. Nucleated cell counts per sample were estimated from amplification of reference gene primers within the assay. To quantify the absolute abundance of each unique TCRbeta CDR3 rearrangement, sequence reads were collapsed and filtered. For each sample, productive Simpson clonality was calculated as the square root of Simpson's diversity index over productive rearrangements. The source is immuneACCESS, and TCRdb retained only in-frame sequences with V and J called. Part of the clones is not carried over; for the studies checked, unresolved V genes explain less than half of this, and the remainder is unexplained. The D gene and trimming were derived from the DNA, and the V and J assignments and clone size from that table. The sample table shows 200,000 to 250,000 clones, and roughly 88% are seen once. Jointly, the top ten make up roughly 6.7% of the sample.

In Seattle, one collaborating source enrolled patients while the infection was active and tracked those patients longitudinally over the course of disease. Collaborating institutions collected whole blood in K2EDTA tubes following their own protocols. For TCRbeta analysis, collaborators shipped samples as frozen whole blood, isolated PBMCs, or DNA extracted from either of those sample types. This sample was included in a study of blood T cell repertoires in COVID-19 (dated by TCRdb to the early 2020s). Some background on the complete study: Collaborator samples came from the United States, Italy and Spain and covered acute and convalescent phases of COVID-19. The material from the prospective study consisted of cDNA or gDNA derived from T cells, B-cell-depleted T cells, or PBMCs. Deeply sampled blood TCRbeta repertoires from subjects exposed to, actively infected with, or recovered from COVID-19 were included in the dataset. The repertoires were released in a freely available public database meant as a resource for research on the immune response to SARS-CoV-2. The samples were drawn from two sources: the first 160 participants of the ongoing ImmuneRACE study, and 950 to 1,500 subjects contributed by 6 global collaborators. The sample metadata nearly always contained a de-identified subject ID, COVID-19 status, age in years and sex. Where available, HLA class I and class II types were taken from metadata supplied by the sample provider and were not determined by assay-based typing. Broader findings and caveats from the paper: The amount of clinical and demographic metadata varied by source and participant and was provided uncurated.

The CDR3 contains 13 residues, cysteine and phenylalanine counted. Only the CDR3 DNA is retained, 39 bases long and in frame from the first base. V lost 6 bases and J lost 7 bases; the stretch between them is 15 bases long. The germline V gene (reference sequence) provides CDR1 GTSNPN and CDR2 SVGIG. Recombination linked TRBV30 to TRBJ1-4; the D gene is perhaps TRBD1, from 5 matching bases. This sequence was found in a woman under 40 with COVID-19, enrolled during active disease. Sequenced input: peripheral blood. DNA sequence: TGTGCCTGCACAGGCTCTGGTGGTGAAAAACTGTTTTTT. Its amino acids are CACTGSGGEKLFF.